This T cell receptor beta chain was sequenced during a study of CD8+ T cells in alopecia areata. Germline V gene lookup returns CDR1 SGHDT and CDR2 YYEEEE. This CDR3 has 18 residues. With respect to this clone: Its matching antigen is unknown. The junction shows a germline mismatch at one end, possibly a read error.

The authors extracted RNA and reverse transcribed it into cDNA as the sequencing template. Assay used: immunoSEQ multiplex PCR; TCRdb lists only in-frame clones, some missing. The sample holds 170,000 or so clones, roughly 64% seen once. General study results and limits: Because one nonresponder was included, the link of baseline CD8+ expansion to response is considered uncertain.

Treatment of the sample: oral pan-JAK inhibitor, 5-10 mg twice daily. This TCR was recovered from a human donor with alopecia areata. The J gene is TRBJ1-1, the V gene TRBV5-6; 8 bases align to TRBD1. This material consisted of CD8+ T cells sorted from blood, taken at week 24, from a patient treated with tofacitinib. CDR3: CTSSLIYLRGQGNTEAFF. CDR3 coding DNA: TGTACCAGCAGCTTGATTTACCTCAGGGGGCAAGGTAACACTGAAGCTTTCTTT.